These 19 T cell receptor beta chains share one sample of origin, sequenced in a study of regulatory T cells in long-lasting Graves disease. Time point reported: persistent/refractory GD, antithyroid drugs over 5 years with positive TRAb. Extracted RNA from PBMCs served as the source of the TCR library. Both iRepertoire HTBI primers and Arm-PCR of CDR3 regions were used to build the TCR beta libraries. TCRdb recomputed calls from the multiplex PCR reads with MiXCR, one row per CDR3 protein. The profile shows about 470,000 distinct CDR3 sequences, roughly 21% of them singletons. The source was peripheral blood mononuclear cells (PBMCs), collected when the disease was refractory, from a patient treated with antithyroid drugs. The receptors were gathered from a female donor with Graves disease.

V gene TRBV7-9 combines with J gene TRBJ2-7; TRBD1 is a possible D gene (6 bases). Per the germline V gene, CDR1 is SEHNR and CDR2 is FQNEAQ (reference sequence). The CDR3 is made up of 18 amino acids. V lost 5 bases, J lost 3 bases, and 26 bases lay in between. The CDR3 DNA reads as TGTGCCAGCAGCCCTCTTTTAGGCAGCGACAGGTTTTTCTACGAGCAGTACTTC. Residues: CASSPLLGSDRFFYEQYF.

This clonotype was observed a handful of times. The chain joins TRBV5-6 to TRBJ1-6; no reliable D call. The CDR3 is made up of 16 amino acids. CDR1 and CDR2 (germline): SGHDT, YYEEEE. The ends were cut back, 0 bases at V and 2 bases at J, with 9 bases in the middle. CDR3 DNA: TGTGCCAGCAGCTTGGGAGGGCTGACCTATAATTCACCCCTCCACTTT. This codes for CASSLGGLTYNSPLHF.

This chain connects TRBV4-1 to TRBJ2-5, with D possibly matching TRBD1 (5 bases). The CDR3 is made up of 16 amino acids. V was shortened by 0 bases and J by 2 bases, with 13 bases between the two germline ends. Germline lookup yields CDR1 MGHRA and CDR2 YSYEKL. CDR3 protein: CASSQDRAGSQETQYF. CDR3 in DNA: TGCGCCAGCAGCCAAGATCGTGCAGGGTCTCAAGAGACCCAGTACTTC.

This clonotype was seen repeatedly, ten times or more. The chain couples TRBV20-1 to TRBJ1-1, with unresolved D. The CDR3 runs to 12 residues. V was pared by 4 bases and J by 3 bases, with 9 bases between. Germline assignment: CDR1 DFQATT and CDR2 SNEGSKA (reference sequence). This chain's CDR3 is CSANQWDTEAFF. The CDR3 nucleotides are TGCAGTGCTAATCAGTGGGACACTGAAGCTTTCTTT.

The chain is built from TRBV19 and TRBJ1-5, with D tentatively TRBD1 (5 bases). There are 17 residues in the CDR3. The germline gives CDR1 LNHDA, CDR2 SQIVND (reference sequence). Between the trimmed V and J ends, which lost 1 base and 1 base, there was a span of 14 bases. The CDR3 nucleotides are TGTGCCAGTAGTATAGTCATCCAGGGTGGGAGCAATCAGCCCCAGCATTTT. As protein: CASSIVIQGGSNQPQHF.

V usage is TRBV24-1 and J usage is TRBJ2-3; 9 bases are a match to TRBD1. The CDR3 covers 16 residues. Germline trimming cut 6 bases from V and 2 bases from J; bases unmatched to any gene: 8. Per the germline V gene, CDR1 is KGHDR and CDR2 is SFDVKD. As DNA, the CDR3 is TGTGCCACCAGTTATCGGGGACAGGGTTTCACAGATACGCAGTATTTT. Protein sequence: CATSYRGQGFTDTQYF.

V gene TRBV28 combines with J gene TRBJ2-7; possible D gene TRBD1, 7 bases. The CDR3 extends over 12 amino acids. V lost 7 bases to trimming and J lost 6 bases, with 13 bases between them. The germline CDR1 and CDR2 sequences are MDHEN and SYDVKM. CDR3 bases: TGTGCCAGCACCCCAGGGGGGATCGAGCAGTACTTC. Translating gives CASTPGGIEQYF.

The chain has TRBV5-6 and TRBJ1-6, with unresolved D. The V end lost 0 bases, the J end lost 6 bases, and 10 bases lay between the germline ends. Per the germline V gene, CDR1 is SGHDT and CDR2 is YYEEEE. The CDR3 totals 15 residues. Here the CDR3 reads CASSLAGLLNSPLHF. Here the CDR3 DNA reads TGTGCCAGCAGCTTGGCCGGGCTGCTTAATTCACCCCTCCACTTT.

This clonotype was observed at least ten times. The rearrangement joins TRBV6-1 to TRBJ1-2; 7 nucleotides line up with TRBD1. CDR1 and CDR2 (germline): MNHNS, SASEGT. There are 11 residues in the CDR3. V trimming: 7 bases; J trimming: 9 bases; junction bases outside the gene matches: 5. CDR3 DNA: TGTGCCAGCACTGACAGGGCGAGCTACACCTTC. Protein: CASTDRASYTF.

The J gene is TRBJ1-2, the V gene TRBV6-2 or TRBV6-3; D not certain. Per germline, CDR1 MNHEY and CDR2 SVGEGT. The CDR3 loop spans 14 amino acids. Trimming removed 0 bases at V and 4 bases at J, with 9 bases between. CDR3 sequence: CASSYSKGFYGYTF. The CDR3 DNA reads as TGTGCCAGCAGTTACTCGAAAGGATTCTATGGCTACACCTTC.

This clonotype came up many times. V is TRBV3-1 and J is TRBJ2-4, with D maybe TRBD2 (5 bases). The V gene's germline CDR1 is LGHDT and CDR2 YNNKEL (reference sequence). The V and J ends lost 4 bases and 4 bases respectively, with 17 bases between them. The CDR3 has 16 residues. The CDR3: CASSPVRGKEKNIQYF. The CDR3 nucleotides are TGTGCCAGCAGCCCGGTCAGAGGGAAGGAGAAAAACATTCAGTACTTC.

This clonotype has ten or more counts. V is TRBV29-1 and J is TRBJ2-7; unclear D gene. Deletions cut 6 bases from V and 2 bases from J, with 8 bases between. This CDR3 contains 11 residues. Germline V gives CDR1 SQVTM, CDR2 ANQGSEA. CDR3 in DNA: TGCAGCGTCCAAACGACCTACGAGCAGTACTTC. Translation gives CSVQTTYEQYF.

This chain joins TRBV12-3 or TRBV12-4 and TRBJ2-2; D is perhaps TRBD2 (6 bases). Trimming took off 4 bases at V and 2 bases at J, with 11 bases between the two ends. CDR3 length: 15 residues. The CDR3 here is CASSYGGTNTGELFF. The CDR3 bases are TGTGCCAGCAGTTATGGGGGGACCAACACCGGGGAGCTGTTTTTT.

V and J are TRBV19 and TRBJ2-2; possibly TRBD2 for D (6 bases). Germline V lookup: CDR1 LNHDA, CDR2 SQIVND (reference sequence). Trimming took 3 bases from V and 6 from J, leaving 8 bases between them. The CDR3 loop spans 13 amino acids. The CDR3 DNA reads as TGTGCCAGTAGTATTGTAGCGGCCGGGGAGCTGTTTTTT. As protein: CASSIVAAGELFF.

This rearrangement joins TRBV5-4 to TRBJ2-5; 8 nucleotides agree with TRBD1. This CDR3 comprises 15 residues. In germline, CDR1 is SGHNT, CDR2 YYREEE (reference sequence). V trimming: 2 bases; J trimming: 1 base; junction bases outside the gene matches: 4. The CDR3 DNA follows: TGTGCCAGCAGCTTAGGACAGGGAAGCCAAGAGACCCAGTACTTC. It translates to CASSLGQGSQETQYF.

The rearrangement joins TRBV5-8 to TRBJ2-2; 14 bases are shared with TRBD2. There are 17 residues in the CDR3. V lost 4 bases and J lost 5; bases outside the gene matches: 7. Germline CDR1 SGHTS, CDR2 YDEGEE. CDR3: CASSVGLAGVATGELFF. CDR3 DNA sequence: TGTGCCAGCAGCGTGGGACTAGCGGGAGTGGCGACCGGGGAGCTGTTTTTT.

V is TRBV6-1 and J is TRBJ2-2; tentative D call: TRBD1 (6 bases). Germline V gene sequence: CDR1 MNHNS, CDR2 SASEGT. Trimming stripped 8 bases from V and 5 bases from J, with 15 bases between. This CDR3 has 14 amino acids. CDR3 nucleotide sequence: TGTGCCAGCTCGGAACAGGGTTATACCGGGGAGCTGTTTTTT. Protein product: CASSEQGYTGELFF.

This clonotype appeared many times. The chain couples TRBV29-1 to TRBJ2-5, with D unresolved. Looked up from germline, CDR1 is SQVTM and CDR2 is ANQGSEA. This CDR3 region has 13 residues. V shed 0 bases and J shed 4 bases, with 9 bases lying between them. CDR3 nucleotide sequence: TGCAGCGTTGAAGACTGGCTAGTAGAGACCCAGTACTTC. It yields the protein CSVEDWLVETQYF. Filled out from reference TRBV29-1 and TRBJ2-5, the complete variable domain reads SAVISQKPSRDICQRGTSLTIQCQVDSQVTMMFWYRQQPGQSLTLIATANQGSEATYESGFVIDKFPISRPNLTFSTLTVSNMSPEDSSIYLCSVEDWLVETQYFGPGTRLLVL.

With respect to this clonotype: The CDR3 end shows no conserved phenylalanine or tryptophan, and so a read error is likely. The gene calls are TRBV28 and TRBJ2-2, with 10 bases fitting TRBD2. V was pared by 1 base and J by 5 bases, with 4 bases of the junction left unmatched. CDR3 length equals 16 residues. Germline assignment: CDR1 MDHEN and CDR2 SYDVKM. The CDR3 protein is CASSLSLAGETGELFL. The CDR3 coding sequence is TGTGCCAGCAGTTTATCGCTAGCGGGGGAGACCGGGGAGCTGTTTCTT.